This is a list of T cell receptor beta chains from one sample in a study of blood T cell repertoires in COVID-19. Data came from immunoSEQ multiplex PCR; TCRdb stores just in-frame clones and leaves some out. This table holds just over 150,000 clones, 80% to 90% found once. Specimen: peripheral blood. The source is a woman between 65 and 79 years old with acute or convalescent COVID-19. Both conserved end residues are part of each CDR3. Each record gives: CDR3 DNA, CDR3 protein, V gene, J gene, clone size, D gene. A D gene is named only where the DNA matches it firmly. Size values are once, few and many counts, or a class for expanded clones, and some rows have none.

DNA: TGTGCCAGCAGTTTTACAGGGGTCTCTGGAAACACCATATATTTT; CDR3: CASSFTGVSGNTIYF; V: TRBV5-4; J: TRBJ1-3; size: NA; D: TRBD1
DNA: TGTGCCAGCGGGCAGGGTGCCTACAATGAGCAGTTCTTC; CDR3: CASGQGAYNEQFF; V: TRBV4-2; J: TRBJ2-1; size: NA; D: NA
DNA: TGTGCCAGCAGCCAGGGTACAGCGGGGGGGCTGGATACGCAGTATTTT; CDR3: CASSQGTAGGLDTQYF; V: TRBV4-2; J: TRBJ2-3; size: NA; D: TRBD2
DNA: TGTGCCAGCTCACCACCGAGCGGGGGATCCCTCGGAGATACGCAGTATTTT; CDR3: CASSPPSGGSLGDTQYF; V: TRBV18; J: TRBJ2-3; size: NA; D: TRBD2
DNA: TGTGCCAGCCGATACCGACAGTCGGGTTCACCCCTCCACTTT; CDR3: CASRYRQSGSPLHF; V: TRBV27; J: TRBJ1-6; size: NA; D: NA
DNA: TGCGCCAGCAGTCAGCCGGTAGCTGGAAACACCATATATTTT; CDR3: CASSQPVAGNTIYF; V: TRBV23-1; J: TRBJ1-3; size: NA; D: NA
DNA: TGTGCCAGCAGCCCAGACAGGGGGCGAAATCAGCCCCAGCATTTT; CDR3: CASSPDRGRNQPQHF; V: TRBV6-5; J: TRBJ1-5; size: NA; D: TRBD1
DNA: TGTGCCAGCAGTGGAACGGGGGGGCCGCGCACAGATACGCAGTATTTT; CDR3: CASSGTGGPRTDTQYF; V: TRBV2; J: TRBJ2-3; size: once; D: TRBD2
DNA: TGTGCCAGCAGCTTGAACGGGGGGTCTGCCTACAATGAGCAGTTCTTC; CDR3: CASSLNGGSAYNEQFF; V: TRBV7-2; J: TRBJ2-1; size: NA; D: TRBD2
DNA: TGTGCCAGCAGCATTTACAGGGGGCGCGGCTACACCTTC; CDR3: CASSIYRGRGYTF; V: TRBV7-9; J: TRBJ1-2; size: NA; D: TRBD1
DNA: TGTGCCAGCAGCCCCGCCTTAGCGGGGGGCACAGATACGCAGTATTTT; CDR3: CASSPALAGGTDTQYF; V: TRBV28; J: TRBJ2-3; size: NA; D: TRBD2
DNA: TGTGCCAGCAGTCGTGGACAGGGAGCAACTAATGAAAAACTGTTTTTT; CDR3: CASSRGQGATNEKLFF; V: TRBV6-6; J: TRBJ1-4; size: few; D: TRBD1
DNA: TGTGCCAGTAGCGGGACAGGGAATTCACCCCTCCACTTT; CDR3: CASSGTGNSPLHF; V: TRBV19; J: TRBJ1-6; size: NA; D: TRBD1
DNA: TGTGCCGCGCGACAGGGGGGAGTCTATGGCTACACCTTC; CDR3: CAARQGGVYGYTF; V: TRBV10-3; J: TRBJ1-2; size: NA; D: TRBD1
DNA: TGTGCCAGCAGTGGGGGGCAAGGGGGCCTAGATAATTCACCCCTCCACTTT; CDR3: CASSGGQGGLDNSPLHF; V: TRBV6-4; J: TRBJ1-6; size: once; D: TRBD1
DNA: TGTGCCAGCAGCCCCTCAGCTGTTGGGGAGTACGAGCAGTACTTC; CDR3: CASSPSAVGEYEQYF; V: TRBV6-5; J: TRBJ2-7; size: NA; D: NA
DNA: TGTGCCAGCAGCGGAGGAGTCGTCGGGACCGGGGAGCTGTTTTTT; CDR3: CASSGGVVGTGELFF; V: TRBV27; J: TRBJ2-2; size: NA; D: NA
DNA: TGTGCCACCAGTGGTACGGACAGTTTCAACACTGAAGCTTTCTTT; CDR3: CATSGTDSFNTEAFF; V: TRBV24-1; J: TRBJ1-1; size: NA; D: NA
DNA: TGTGCCAGCAGGGAGGGGGCCAAAAACATTCAGTACTTC; CDR3: CASREGAKNIQYF; V: TRBV7-3; J: TRBJ2-4; size: NA; D: NA
DNA: TGTGCCAGCGCAGGTGGAAGGTCTGGAAACACCATATATTTT; CDR3: CASAGGRSGNTIYF; V: TRBV6-5; J: TRBJ1-3; size: NA; D: NA
DNA: TGTGCCACCAGTGATTCCTACAGCGGCAATGAGCAGTTCTTC; CDR3: CATSDSYSGNEQFF; V: TRBV24-1; J: TRBJ2-1; size: NA; D: NA
DNA: TGTGCCAGCAGCTTAGAAGGTGGGCTAACGACCCAGTACTTC; CDR3: CASSLEGGLTTQYF; V: TRBV7-2; J: TRBJ2-5; size: NA; D: NA
DNA: TGTGCCAGCAGCGTAGATCTGAGCACTGAAGCTTTCTTT; CDR3: CASSVDLSTEAFF; V: TRBV9; J: TRBJ1-1; size: NA; D: NA
DNA: TGCGCCAGCAGCAGGGCCCGGAACACTGAAGCTTTCTTT; CDR3: CASSRARNTEAFF; V: TRBV10-1; J: TRBJ1-1; size: few; D: NA
DNA: TGTGCCAGCAGCTGGACAGGGGGCGCTGGCTATGGCTACACCTTC; CDR3: CASSWTGGAGYGYTF; V: TRBV7-9; J: TRBJ1-2; size: NA; D: TRBD1
DNA: TGTGCCAGCAGCCCTGAGGGCGTATATGGCTACACCTTC; CDR3: CASSPEGVYGYTF; V: TRBV9; J: TRBJ1-2; size: NA; D: NA
DNA: TGTGCCAGCAGAGACAGGGTCGGAGATCAGCCCCAGCATTTT; CDR3: CASRDRVGDQPQHF; V: TRBV6-6; J: TRBJ1-5; size: NA; D: TRBD1
DNA: TGCGCCAGCAGCCCGGCAGAGGGACAGGTGATCTCCTTC; CDR3: CASSPAEGQVISF; V: TRBV4-1; J: TRBJ1-2; size: NA; D: TRBD1
DNA: TGTGCCAGTAGTTGGACTGGGACAGTGGGTTGGGATCAGCCCCAGCATTTT; CDR3: CASSWTGTVGWDQPQHF; V: TRBV19; J: TRBJ1-5; size: few; D: TRBD1
DNA: TGTGCCAGCAGCCCTGGGGCAGGGTCGGCGGAGACCCAGTACTTC; CDR3: CASSPGAGSAETQYF; V: TRBV4-2; J: TRBJ2-5; size: NA; D: NA
DNA: TGTGCCAGCTCACCAAGGGCAGGGATCGGGGAGCTGTTTTTT; CDR3: CASSPRAGIGELFF; V: TRBV18; J: TRBJ2-2; size: NA; D: NA
DNA: TGTGCCATTGGACTAGCGGGTAACACCGGGGAGCTGTTTTTT; CDR3: CAIGLAGNTGELFF; V: TRBV6-5; J: TRBJ2-2; size: few; D: TRBD2
DNA: TGCGCCAGCAAAAGGACAGGGGCCTCGAACACTGAAGCTTTCTTT; CDR3: CASKRTGASNTEAFF; V: TRBV5-1; J: TRBJ1-1; size: NA; D: TRBD1
DNA: TGTGCCAGCAGTGAAGAGGGGAATTCACCCCTCCACTTT; CDR3: CASSEEGNSPLHF; V: TRBV2; J: TRBJ1-6; size: once; D: NA
DNA: TGTGCCAGCAGCTTAGGCGGACAATACTCCTACGAGCAGTACTTC; CDR3: CASSLGGQYSYEQYF; V: TRBV7-8; J: TRBJ2-7; size: NA; D: NA
DNA: TGTGCCAGCAGTGAAGCGCGTCGAAGCCATGGCTACACCTTC; CDR3: CASSEARRSHGYTF; V: TRBV6-1; J: TRBJ1-2; size: NA; D: NA
DNA: TGTGCCAGCAGGGCGGGACAGGGGGCTTCCCCGTACTTC; CDR3: CASRAGQGASPYF; V: TRBV6-5; J: TRBJ2-5; size: NA; D: TRBD1
DNA: TGCGCCAGCAGTGAGCGCCAGGGGCCGAACACCGGGGAGCTGTTTTTT; CDR3: CASSERQGPNTGELFF; V: TRBV10-1; J: TRBJ2-2; size: NA; D: NA
DNA: TGTGCCAGCAGTCGGAATCAGGGTAACTATGGCTACACCTTC; CDR3: CASSRNQGNYGYTF; V: TRBV2; J: TRBJ1-2; size: NA; D: NA
DNA: TGTGCCAGCAGCTCTACCCTAGCGGGGGCCGTTTTAGATACGCAGTATTTT; CDR3: CASSSTLAGAVLDTQYF; V: TRBV7-8; J: TRBJ2-3; size: once; D: TRBD2
DNA: TGTGCCACCAGCAGAGGGACAGTCCCTAATGAAAAACTGTTTTTT; CDR3: CATSRGTVPNEKLFF; V: TRBV15; J: TRBJ1-4; size: once; D: NA
DNA: TGTGCCACCCTACCCACGTTAGCGGGGGGCACAGATACGCAGTATTTT; CDR3: CATLPTLAGGTDTQYF; V: TRBV6-6; J: TRBJ2-3; size: NA; D: TRBD2
DNA: TGCGCCAGCAGCCAAGATAGGAGCGGGGCAAACACAGATACGCAGTATTTT; CDR3: CASSQDRSGANTDTQYF; V: TRBV4-1; J: TRBJ2-3; size: NA; D: TRBD2
DNA: TGTGCCAGCAGAGGCCGGGACTACAATTATGCTACTTCTGGGGCCAACGTCCTGACTTTC; CDR3: CASRGRDYNYATSGANVLTF; V: TRBV7-8; J: TRBJ2-6; size: NA; D: TRBD2
DNA: TGTGCCAGCAGTGACGGGCAAATTCTAGCCAAAAACATTCAGTACTTC; CDR3: CASSDGQILAKNIQYF; V: TRBV6-4; J: TRBJ2-4; size: once; D: NA
DNA: TGCAGCGTTGGGGGGGGTCAGGACAGTAACTATGGCTACACCTTC; CDR3: CSVGGGQDSNYGYTF; V: TRBV29-1; J: TRBJ1-2; size: once; D: NA
DNA: TGTGCCAGCAGCCAGGTATCACAAATTTCTTCACCCCTCCACTTT; CDR3: CASSQVSQISSPLHF; V: TRBV3-1/TRBV3-2; J: TRBJ1-6; size: NA; D: NA
DNA: TGTGCCAGCAGTTGGGCAACAGATACGCAGTATTTT; CDR3: CASSWATDTQYF; V: TRBV6-6; J: TRBJ2-3; size: once; D: NA